A selection of T cell receptor beta chains follows, all from one sample in a study of blood T cell repertoires in COVID-19. Produced via immunoSEQ multiplex PCR; TCRdb's table is partial and in-frame only. The table has more than 80,000 clones, approximately 86% seen once; the top ten hold 4.5% to 5.5%. Sequenced input: peripheral blood. These receptors all come from a man aged 35 to 55 with acute or convalescent COVID-19. CDR3s include the opening cysteine and the closing phenylalanine or tryptophan. A D gene is named only where the DNA matches it firmly. Size tells how often a clone was seen (once, few, many) or the class of an expanded clone, and some rows leave it out.

J,D,V,size,CDR3,DNA
TRBJ2-7,-,TRBV10-1,-,CASSEANSYEQYF,TGCGCCAGCAGTGAAGCGAACTCCTACGAGCAGTACTTC
TRBJ1-1,-,TRBV21-1,-,CASSPRTGGIAFF,TGTGCCAGCAGCCCACGGACAGGGGGTATAGCTTTCTTT
TRBJ1-5,TRBD1,TRBV18,-,CASSSTGSPYSNQPQHF,TGTGCCAGCTCATCGACAGGGTCCCCCTATAGCAATCAGCCCCAGCATTTT
TRBJ2-7,TRBD2,TRBV12-3/TRBV12-4,-,CASRGGLEQYF,TGTGCCAGCAGGGGGGGGTTAGAGCAGTACTTC
TRBJ2-7,-,TRBV6-5,-,CASSYQREQYF,TGTGCCAGCAGTTACCAGCGGGAGCAGTACTTC
TRBJ2-6,TRBD1,TRBV15,-,CATWTGEHSGANVLTF,TGTGCCACCTGGACAGGGGAGCACTCTGGGGCCAACGTCCTGACTTTC
TRBJ2-5,-,TRBV12-3/TRBV12-4,-,CASSQGGGETQYF,TGTGCCAGCAGTCAGGGAGGAGGAGAGACCCAGTACTTC
TRBJ1-3,-,TRBV7-2,-,CASSLGHGTTGNTIYF,TGTGCCAGCAGCTTAGGCCACGGGACTACTGGAAACACCATATATTTT
TRBJ1-2,-,TRBV7-2,-,CASSLEREPFYGYTF,TGTGCCAGCAGCTTAGAGAGGGAACCTTTCTATGGCTACACCTTC
TRBJ1-1,-,TRBV2,few,CASRKQGFAEAFF,TGTGCCAGCAGAAAACAGGGTTTCGCTGAAGCTTTCTTT